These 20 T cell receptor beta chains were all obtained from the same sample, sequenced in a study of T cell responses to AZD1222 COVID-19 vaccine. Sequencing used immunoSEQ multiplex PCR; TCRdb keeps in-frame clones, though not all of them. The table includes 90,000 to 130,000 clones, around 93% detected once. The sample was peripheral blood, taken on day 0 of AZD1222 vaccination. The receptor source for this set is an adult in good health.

The CDR3 loop reads CASRGQGPTNYGYTF. The CDR3 DNA follows: TGTGCCAGCAGGGGACAGGGGCCCACTAACTATGGCTACACCTTC. The rearrangement links TRBV28 to TRBJ1-2; 10 nucleotides line up with TRBD1. This CDR3 is 15 amino acids long. J gave up 0 bases and V 6 bases, and 4 bases lay outside the gene matches. Looked up from germline, CDR1 is MDHEN and CDR2 is SYDVKM.

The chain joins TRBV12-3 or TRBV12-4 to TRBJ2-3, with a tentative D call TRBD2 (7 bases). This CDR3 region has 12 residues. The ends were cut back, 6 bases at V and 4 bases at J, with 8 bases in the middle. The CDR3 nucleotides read TGTGCCAGCAGGCGGGGGCCAGATACGCAGTATTTT. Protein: CASRRGPDTQYF.

The CDR3 loop is CASRPWARPGETQYF. In nucleotides, the CDR3 is TGCGCCAGCAGGCCTTGGGCTAGGCCGGGAGAGACCCAGTACTTC. The J gene is TRBJ2-5, the V gene TRBV10-2; D remains unclear. Germline loops: CDR1 WSHSY, CDR2 SAAADI. V was trimmed by 6 bases and J by 4 bases, leaving 18 bases between them. This CDR3 is 15 amino acids long.

The chain's CDR3 is CASSQDGTSGVETQYF. The CDR3 DNA follows: TGTGCCAGCAGCCAAGACGGGACTAGCGGGGTAGAGACCCAGTACTTC. The rearrangement joins TRBV3-1 (or the pseudogene TRBV3-2) to TRBJ2-5; TRBD2 aligns across 13 bases. CDR1 LGHDT and CDR2 YNNKEL come from the germline V gene (reference sequence). The CDR3 loop spans 16 amino acids. J gave up 4 bases and V 0 bases, and 2 bases lay outside the gene matches.

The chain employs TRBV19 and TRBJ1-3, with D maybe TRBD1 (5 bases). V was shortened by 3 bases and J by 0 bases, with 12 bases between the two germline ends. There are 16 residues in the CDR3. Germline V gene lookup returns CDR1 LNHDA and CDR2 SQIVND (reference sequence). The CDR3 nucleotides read TGTGCCAGTAGTATGGGGGACGGCATCTCTGGAAACACCATATATTTT. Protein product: CASSMGDGISGNTIYF. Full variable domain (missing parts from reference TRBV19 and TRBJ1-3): DGGITQSPKYLFRKEGQNVTLSCEQNLNHDAMYWYRQDPGQGLRLIYYSQIVNDFQKGDIAEGYSVSREKKESFPLTVTSAQKNPTAFYLCASSMGDGISGNTIYFGEGSWLTVV.

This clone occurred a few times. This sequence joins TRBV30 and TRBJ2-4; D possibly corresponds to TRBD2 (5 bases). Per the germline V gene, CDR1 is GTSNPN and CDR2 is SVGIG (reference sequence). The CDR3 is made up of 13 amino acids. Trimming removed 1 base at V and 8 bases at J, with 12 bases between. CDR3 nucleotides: TGTGCCTGGAGTGCGGGGTTCGTTGACATTCAGTACTTC. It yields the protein CAWSAGFVDIQYF.

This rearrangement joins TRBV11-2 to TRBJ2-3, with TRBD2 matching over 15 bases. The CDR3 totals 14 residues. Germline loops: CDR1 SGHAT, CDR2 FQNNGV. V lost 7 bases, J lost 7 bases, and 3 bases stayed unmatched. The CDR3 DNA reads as TGTGCCAGCACAGGGACTAGCGGGGGGTATACGCAGTATTTT. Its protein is CASTGTSGGYTQYF. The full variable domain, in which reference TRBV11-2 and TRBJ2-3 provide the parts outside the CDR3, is EAGVAQSPRYKIIEKRQSVAFWCNPISGHATLYWYQQILGQGPKLLIQFQNNGVVDDSQLPKDRFSAERLKGVDSTLKIQPAKLEDSAVYLCASTGTSGGYTQYFGPGTRLTVL.

CDR3 region: CATSAPPGWEGQETQYF. The CDR3 bases are TGTGCCACCAGTGCACCTCCGGGGTGGGAGGGCCAAGAGACCCAGTACTTC. This sequence joins TRBV24-1 and TRBJ2-5; 7 positions match TRBD2. Germline V gene sequence: CDR1 KGHDR, CDR2 SFDVKD. The J segment lost 1 base and the V segment lost 5 bases, leaving 12 bases of the junction unmatched. The CDR3 covers 17 residues.

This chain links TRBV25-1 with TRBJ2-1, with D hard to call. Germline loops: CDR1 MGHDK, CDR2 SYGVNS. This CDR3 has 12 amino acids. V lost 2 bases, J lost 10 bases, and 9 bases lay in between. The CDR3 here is CASSEGEEEQFF. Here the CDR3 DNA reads TGTGCCAGCAGTGAAGGCGAGGAAGAGCAGTTCTTC.

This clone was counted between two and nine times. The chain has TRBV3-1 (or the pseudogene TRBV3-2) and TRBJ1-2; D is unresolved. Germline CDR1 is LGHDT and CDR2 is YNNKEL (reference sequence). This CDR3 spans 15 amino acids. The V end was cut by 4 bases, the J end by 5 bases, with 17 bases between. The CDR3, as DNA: TGTGCCAGCAGCCCCGGGGAGGGTGTTCGGTATGGCTACACCTTC. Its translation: CASSPGEGVRYGYTF.

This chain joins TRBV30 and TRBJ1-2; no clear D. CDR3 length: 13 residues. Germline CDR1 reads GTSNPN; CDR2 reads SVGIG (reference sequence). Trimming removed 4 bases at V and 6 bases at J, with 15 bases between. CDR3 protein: CAWMAARADGYTF. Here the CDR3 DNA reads TGTGCCTGGATGGCCGCCCGGGCAGATGGCTACACCTTC. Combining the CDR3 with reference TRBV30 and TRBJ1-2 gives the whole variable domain SQTIHQWPATLVQPVGSPLSLECTVEGTSNPNLYWYRQAAGRGLQLLFYSVGIGQISSEVPQNLSASRPQDRQFILSSKKLLLSDSGFYLCAWMAARADGYTFGSGTRLTVV.

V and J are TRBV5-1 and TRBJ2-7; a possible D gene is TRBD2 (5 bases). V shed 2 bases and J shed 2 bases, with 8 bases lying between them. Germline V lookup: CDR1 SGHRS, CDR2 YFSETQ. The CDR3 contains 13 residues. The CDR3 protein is CASSFLGTYEQYF. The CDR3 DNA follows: TGCGCCAGCAGCTTTCTCGGGACCTACGAGCAGTACTTC.

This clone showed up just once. The DNA of the CDR3 is TGCGCCAGCAGCGGGGACAGGGTCTCCTATAATTCACCCCTCCACTTT. It translates to CASSGDRVSYNSPLHF. The V call is TRBV5-1, the J call TRBJ1-6; the match to TRBD1 covers 9 bases. V was pared by 4 bases and J by 0 bases, with 2 bases of the junction left unmatched. This CDR3 region has 16 residues. Germline lookup yields CDR1 SGHRS and CDR2 YFSETQ.

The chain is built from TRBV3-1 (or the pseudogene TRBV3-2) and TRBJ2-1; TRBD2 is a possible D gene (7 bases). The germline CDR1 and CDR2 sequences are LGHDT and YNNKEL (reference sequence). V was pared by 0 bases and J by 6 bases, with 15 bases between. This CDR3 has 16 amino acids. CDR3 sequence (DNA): TGTGCCAGCAGCCAAGATTCTTGGGGGGGCAGCAATGAGCAGTTCTTC. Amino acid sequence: CASSQDSWGGSNEQFF.

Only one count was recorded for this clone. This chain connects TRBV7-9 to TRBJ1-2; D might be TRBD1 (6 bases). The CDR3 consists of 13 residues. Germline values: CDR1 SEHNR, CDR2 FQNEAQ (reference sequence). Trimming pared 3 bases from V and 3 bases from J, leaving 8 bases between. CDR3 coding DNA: TGTGCCAGCAGCTTCGGACAGCACTATGGCTACACCTTC. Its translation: CASSFGQHYGYTF.

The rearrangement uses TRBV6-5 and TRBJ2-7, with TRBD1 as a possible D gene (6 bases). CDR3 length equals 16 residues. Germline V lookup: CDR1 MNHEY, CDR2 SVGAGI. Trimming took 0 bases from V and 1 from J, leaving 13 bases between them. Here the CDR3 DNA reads TGTGCCAGCAGTTACTCATGGGGGCGCGGGTCCTACGAGCAGTACTTC. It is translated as CASSYSWGRGSYEQYF.

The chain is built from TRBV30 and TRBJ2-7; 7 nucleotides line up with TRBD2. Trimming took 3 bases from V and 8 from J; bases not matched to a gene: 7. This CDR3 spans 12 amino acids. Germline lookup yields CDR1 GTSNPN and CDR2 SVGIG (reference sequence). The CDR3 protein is CAWSGGWDQQYF. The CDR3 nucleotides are TGTGCCTGGAGCGGGGGGTGGGACCAGCAGTACTTC.

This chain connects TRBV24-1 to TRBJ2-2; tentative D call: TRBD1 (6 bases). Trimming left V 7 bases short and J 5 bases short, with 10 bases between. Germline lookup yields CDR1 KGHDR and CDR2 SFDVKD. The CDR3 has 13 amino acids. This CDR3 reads CATRQGGTGELFF. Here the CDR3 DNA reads TGTGCCACCAGACAGGGTGGGACCGGGGAGCTGTTTTTT.

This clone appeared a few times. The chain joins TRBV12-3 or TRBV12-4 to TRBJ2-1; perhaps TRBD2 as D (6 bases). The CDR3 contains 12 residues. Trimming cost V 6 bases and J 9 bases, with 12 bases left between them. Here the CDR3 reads CASSLRGIEQFF. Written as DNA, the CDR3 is TGTGCCAGCAGCCTACGCGGGATTGAGCAGTTCTTC.

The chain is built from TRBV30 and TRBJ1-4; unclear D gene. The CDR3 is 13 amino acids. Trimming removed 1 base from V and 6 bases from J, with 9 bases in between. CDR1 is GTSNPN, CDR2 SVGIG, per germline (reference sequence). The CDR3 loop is CAWSGTSYEKLFF. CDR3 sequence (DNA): TGTGCCTGGAGTGGGACCTCTTATGAAAAACTGTTTTTT.